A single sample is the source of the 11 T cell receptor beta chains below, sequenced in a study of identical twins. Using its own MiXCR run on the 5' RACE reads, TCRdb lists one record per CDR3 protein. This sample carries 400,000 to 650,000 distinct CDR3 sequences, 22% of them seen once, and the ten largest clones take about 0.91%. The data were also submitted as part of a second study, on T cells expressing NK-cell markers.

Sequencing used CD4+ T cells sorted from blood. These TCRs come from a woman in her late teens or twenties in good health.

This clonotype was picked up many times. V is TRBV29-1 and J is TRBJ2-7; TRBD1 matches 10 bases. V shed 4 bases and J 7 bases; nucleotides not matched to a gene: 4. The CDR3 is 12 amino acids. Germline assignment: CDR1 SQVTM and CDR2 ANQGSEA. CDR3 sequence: CSVGQGAREQYF. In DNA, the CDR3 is TGCAGCGTTGGACAGGGGGCGAGGGAGCAGTACTTC.

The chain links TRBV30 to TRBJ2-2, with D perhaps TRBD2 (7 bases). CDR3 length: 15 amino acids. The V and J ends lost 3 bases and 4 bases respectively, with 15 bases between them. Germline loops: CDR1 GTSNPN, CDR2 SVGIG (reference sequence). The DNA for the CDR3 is TGTGCCTGGAGGCGGGGGCTACTTGGCACCGGGGAGCTGTTTTTT. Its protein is CAWRRGLLGTGELFF. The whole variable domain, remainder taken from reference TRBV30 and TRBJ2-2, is SQTIHQWPATLVQPVGSPLSLECTVEGTSNPNLYWYRQAAGRGLQLLFYSVGIGQISSEVPQNLSASRPQDRQFILSSKKLLLSDSGFYLCAWRRGLLGTGELFFGEGSRLTVL.

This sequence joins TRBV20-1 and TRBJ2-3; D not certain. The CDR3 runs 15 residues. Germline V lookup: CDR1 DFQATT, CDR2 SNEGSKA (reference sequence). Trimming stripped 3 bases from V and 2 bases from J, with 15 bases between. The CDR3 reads CSASIQPFNTDTQYF. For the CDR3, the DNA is TGCAGTGCTAGTATCCAGCCGTTTAACACAGATACGCAGTATTTT.

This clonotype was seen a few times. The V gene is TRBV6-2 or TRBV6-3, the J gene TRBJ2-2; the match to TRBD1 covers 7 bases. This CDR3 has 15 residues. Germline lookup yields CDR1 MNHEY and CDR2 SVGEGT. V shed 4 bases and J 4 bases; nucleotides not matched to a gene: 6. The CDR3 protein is CASSSRGFGTGELFF. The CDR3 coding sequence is TGTGCCAGCAGTTCCAGGGGGTTCGGCACCGGGGAGCTGTTTTTT.

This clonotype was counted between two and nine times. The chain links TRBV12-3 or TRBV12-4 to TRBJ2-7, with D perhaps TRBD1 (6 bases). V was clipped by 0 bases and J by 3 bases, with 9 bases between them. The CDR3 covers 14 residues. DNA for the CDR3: TGTGCCAGCAGTTTAGCAGCCAGGGGCTACGAGCAGTACTTC. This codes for CASSLAARGYEQYF.

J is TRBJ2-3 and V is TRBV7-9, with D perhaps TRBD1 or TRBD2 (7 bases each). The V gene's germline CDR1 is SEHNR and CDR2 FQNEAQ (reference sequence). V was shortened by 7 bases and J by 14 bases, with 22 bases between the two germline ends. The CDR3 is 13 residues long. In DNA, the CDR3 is TGTGCCAGCATCCCAGGGGGACTACCTATTGGGTATTTT. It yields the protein CASIPGGLPIGYF.

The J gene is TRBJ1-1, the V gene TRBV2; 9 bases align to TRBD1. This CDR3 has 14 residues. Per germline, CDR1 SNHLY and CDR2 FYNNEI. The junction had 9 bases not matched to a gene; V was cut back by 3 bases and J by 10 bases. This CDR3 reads CASSDGLWDRAAFF. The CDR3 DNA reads TGTGCCAGCAGTGATGGGCTCTGGGACAGGGCAGCTTTCTTT.

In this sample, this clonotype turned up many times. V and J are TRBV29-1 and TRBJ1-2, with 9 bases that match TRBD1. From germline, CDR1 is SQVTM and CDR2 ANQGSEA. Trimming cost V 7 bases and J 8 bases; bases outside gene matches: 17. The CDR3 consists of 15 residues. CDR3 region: CSAITGTGRSSGYTF. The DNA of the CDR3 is TGCAGCGCGATCACAGGGACAGGGAGAAGCAGCGGCTACACCTTC.

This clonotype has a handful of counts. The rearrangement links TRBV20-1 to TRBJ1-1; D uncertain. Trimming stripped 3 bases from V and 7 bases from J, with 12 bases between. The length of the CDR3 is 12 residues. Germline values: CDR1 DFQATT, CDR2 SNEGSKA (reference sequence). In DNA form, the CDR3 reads TGCAGTGCTAGGGGTCTGAAGGATGAAGCTTTCTTT. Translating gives CSARGLKDEAFF.

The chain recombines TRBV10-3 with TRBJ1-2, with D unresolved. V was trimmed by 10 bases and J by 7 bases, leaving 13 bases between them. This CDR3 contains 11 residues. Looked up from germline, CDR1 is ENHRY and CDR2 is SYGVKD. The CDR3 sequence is CATLGAGGYTF. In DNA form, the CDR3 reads TGTGCCACCCTCGGTGCGGGTGGCTACACCTTC.

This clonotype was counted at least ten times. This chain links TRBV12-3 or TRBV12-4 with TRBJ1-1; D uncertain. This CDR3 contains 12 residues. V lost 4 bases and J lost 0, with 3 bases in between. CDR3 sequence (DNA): TGTGCCAGCAGTTCTATGAACACTGAAGCTTTCTTT. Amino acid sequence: CASSSMNTEAFF.